A single sample is the source of the 18 T cell receptor beta chains below, sequenced in a study of shared clonotypes between healthy human individuals. It was CD45RO-negative cells, positively selected for CCR7, that made up naive CD8 cells, with terminally differentiated effector memory CD45RA+ cells excluded. Data came from immunoSEQ multiplex PCR; TCRdb stores just in-frame clones and leaves some out. The sample lists about 1,900,000 clones; about 95% were seen once. The sample was naive CD8+ T cells sorted from blood. The origin of the receptors is a man between 18 and 35 years old in good health.

In DNA, the CDR3 is TGTGCCAGCACCACCGGGACTTTAGATACGCAGTATTTT. Translated, it gives CASTTGTLDTQYF. This chain joins TRBV2 and TRBJ2-3; a possible D gene is TRBD2 (6 bases). CDR3 size: 13 residues. Trimming took off 7 bases at V and 5 bases at J, with 13 bases between the two ends. The germline gives CDR1 SNHLY, CDR2 FYNNEI.

The chain recombines TRBV30 with TRBJ1-2; D call uncertain. Deletions cut 0 bases from V and 8 bases from J, with 22 bases between. The V gene's germline CDR1 is GTSNPN and CDR2 SVGIG (reference sequence). This CDR3 is built from 16 residues. CDR3 DNA sequence: TGTGCCTGGAGTGTAGGAGAGGGCAACCAACTATGGGGCTACACCTTC. It translates to CAWSVGEGNQLWGYTF. The full variable domain, completed using reference TRBV30 and TRBJ1-2, is SQTIHQWPATLVQPVGSPLSLECTVEGTSNPNLYWYRQAAGRGLQLLFYSVGIGQISSEVPQNLSASRPQDRQFILSSKKLLLSDSGFYLCAWSVGEGNQLWGYTFGSGTRLTVV.

The CDR3 spells CATSRERTVSGGPDTQYF. DNA for the CDR3: TGTGCCACCAGCAGAGAACGGACGGTTAGCGGGGGCCCAGATACGCAGTATTTT. The V gene is TRBV15, the J gene TRBJ2-3, with 9 bases matching TRBD2. The CDR3 contains 18 residues. CDR1 LNHNV and CDR2 YYDKDF come from the germline V gene (reference sequence). J gave up 4 bases and V 0 bases, and 11 bases lay outside the gene matches.

The rearrangement joins TRBV19 to TRBJ1-4; 9 bases agree with TRBD1. This CDR3 comprises 16 residues. From germline, CDR1 is LNHDA and CDR2 SQIVND (reference sequence). The ends lost 6 bases at V and 6 bases at J; junction bases unmatched: 11. The CDR3 loop reads CASSHPQTGGDEKLFF. CDR3 nucleotides: TGTGCCAGTAGCCACCCCCAGACAGGGGGGGATGAAAAACTGTTTTTT.

This chain links TRBV7-9 with TRBJ1-2; D gene ambiguous. The CDR3 sequence is 12 residues long. The germline V gene has CDR1 SEHNR and CDR2 FQNEAQ (reference sequence). Trimming pared 2 bases from V and 7 bases from J, leaving 8 bases between. The CDR3 loop is CASSLTRRGYTF. The CDR3 DNA reads as TGTGCCAGCAGCTTAACCCGGCGTGGCTACACCTTC.

The CDR3 protein is CASSQFLAGDEQFF. CDR3 nucleotide sequence: TGTGCCAGCAGCCAATTTCTGGCAGGGGATGAGCAGTTCTTC. This chain connects TRBV14 to TRBJ2-1; maybe TRBD1 (6 bases). There are 14 residues in the CDR3. CDR1 is SGHDN and CDR2 is FVKESK in the germline V gene. V shed 2 bases and J shed 8 bases, with 13 bases lying between them.

V and J are TRBV13 and TRBJ2-5, with D tentatively TRBD2 (5 bases). The germline V and J ends were trimmed by 6 bases and 3 bases, with 14 bases remaining between them. Germline-derived CDR1 and CDR2 are PRHDT and FYEKMQ (reference sequence). The CDR3 consists of 14 residues. CDR3 amino acids: CASRGRTGKETQYF. The CDR3 bases are TGTGCCAGCAGAGGACGGACGGGGAAAGAGACCCAGTACTTC.

The J gene is TRBJ1-2, the V gene TRBV6-5, with unresolved D. This CDR3 is built from 14 residues. Trimming took 2 bases from V and 3 from J, leaving 10 bases between them. Germline V gene lookup returns CDR1 MNHEY and CDR2 SVGAGI. CDR3 protein: CASSYQEGHYGYTF. In DNA form, the CDR3 reads TGTGCCAGCAGTTACCAAGAAGGCCACTATGGCTACACCTTC.

This clone was detected once. The J gene is TRBJ2-3, the V gene TRBV9, with D tentatively TRBD2 (6 bases). CDR1 SGDLS and CDR2 YYNGEE come from the germline V gene. V was clipped by 4 bases and J by 1 base, with 13 bases between them. CDR3 size: 15 residues. CDR3 in amino acids: CASSPAGTGTDTQYF. The CDR3 coding sequence is TGTGCCAGCAGCCCTGCGGGAACGGGCACAGATACGCAGTATTTT.

Worth noting for this clone: The identical CDR3 is also encoded by other nucleotide sequences in the sample. The V call is TRBV4-1, the J call TRBJ1-4; no clear D gene. Germline CDR1 is MGHRA and CDR2 is YSYEKL. V lost 3 bases and J lost 5, with 13 bases in between. The CDR3 covers 15 residues. The CDR3 loop reads CASSQVEEINEKLFF. In nucleotides, the CDR3 is TGCGCCAGCAGCCAGGTGGAGGAGATCAATGAAAAACTGTTTTTT.

Concerning this clone itself: Other DNA sequences from this sample encode an identical CDR3 as well. The genes are TRBV6-1 and TRBJ2-3; D is unresolved. CDR1 is MNHNS and CDR2 is SASEGT in the germline V gene. There are 16 residues in the CDR3. Trimming pared 2 bases from V and 0 bases from J, leaving 12 bases between. CDR3 DNA: TGTGCCAGCAGTGAATGGAGAAGCGCTAGCACAGATACGCAGTATTTT. Translating gives CASSEWRSASTDTQYF.

The CDR3 region is CASSLEGSQPQHF. The CDR3, as DNA: TGTGCCAGCAGCCTAGAAGGGAGCCAGCCCCAGCATTTT. This chain uses TRBV7-9 with TRBJ1-5; D is uncertain. The CDR3 runs 13 residues. Trimming shortened V by 5 bases and J by 7 bases, and 12 bases separated the two germline ends. The V gene's germline CDR1 is SEHNR and CDR2 FQNEAQ (reference sequence).

The rearrangement joins TRBV11-3 to TRBJ1-5, with TRBD1 matching over 7 bases. Losses at the gene ends were 5 bases for V and 1 base for J; bases not matched to a gene: 14. The CDR3 sequence is 18 residues long. The V gene's germline CDR1 is SGHNT and CDR2 YENEEA. The CDR3 sequence: CASSPLNPPQGSNQPQHF. The CDR3 coding sequence is TGTGCCAGCAGCCCTCTTAACCCCCCACAGGGGAGCAATCAGCCCCAGCATTTT.

The chain employs TRBV5-4 and TRBJ2-7; D is undetermined. Trimming left V 3 bases short and J 5 bases short, with 18 bases between. The germline gives CDR1 SGHNT, CDR2 YYREEE (reference sequence). The CDR3 has 15 amino acids. As DNA, the CDR3 is TGTGCCAGCAGCTCCGGGTGGGGTGGAATCGACGAGCAGTACTTC. It is translated as CASSSGWGGIDEQYF. The full variable domain, rest sourced from reference TRBV5-4 and TRBJ2-7, is ETGVTQSPTHLIKTRGQQVTLRCSSQSGHNTVSWYQQALGQGPQFIFQYYREEENGRGNFPPRFSGLQFPNYSSELNVNALELDDSALYLCASSSGWGGIDEQYFGPGTRLTVT.

The DNA of the CDR3 is TGTGCCAGCAGTGAAGGGTTCTACGAGCAGTACTTC. Translation gives CASSEGFYEQYF. The chain recombines TRBV25-1 with TRBJ2-7, with unresolved D. V dropped 2 bases and J dropped 3 bases, with 5 bases sitting between them. CDR3 size: 12 residues. Germline V CDR1 and CDR2: MGHDK, SYGVNS.

The chain uses TRBV6-1 and TRBJ1-5, with D tentatively TRBD1 (5 bases). Trimming removed 2 bases at V and 0 bases at J, with 11 bases between. The CDR3 has 16 residues. Germline V lookup: CDR1 MNHNS, CDR2 SASEGT. The CDR3 region is CASSEWRGGSNQPQHF. The CDR3 DNA sequence: TGTGCCAGCAGTGAATGGCGGGGGGGTAGCAATCAGCCCCAGCATTTT.

The genes are TRBV7-9 and TRBJ2-5; 15 nucleotides align to TRBD2. Losses at the gene ends were 4 bases for V and 5 bases for J; bases not matched to a gene: 8. This CDR3 comprises 17 residues. Per germline, CDR1 SEHNR and CDR2 FQNEAQ (reference sequence). CDR3 coding DNA: TGTGCCAGCAGCTCCGGACTAGCGGGAGGGGAGGGGGAGACCCAGTACTTC. The encoded protein is CASSSGLAGGEGETQYF.

Details on this clone: Additional DNA sequences in this sample encode the identical CDR3. V and J are TRBV19 and TRBJ2-7; D gene unclear. V shed 3 bases and J shed 0 bases, with 3 bases lying between them. The germline V gene encodes CDR1 LNHDA and CDR2 SQIVND (reference sequence). This CDR3 has 12 residues. CDR3 protein: CASSMDSYEQYF. In DNA, the CDR3 is TGTGCCAGTAGTATGGACTCCTACGAGCAGTACTTC.